This TCR beta chain was retrieved from a study of blood T cells in healthy people across ages. Sample-barcoded 5' priming and a J-beta primer mix drove a second PCR of roughly 6 to 12 cycles. Using its own MiXCR run on the 5' RACE reads, TCRdb lists one record per CDR3 protein. This sample has over 1,500,000 distinct CDR3 sequences, with approximately 50% found just once. Notes on the study in general: Aged donors had fewer naive CD4+ cells and lower diversity than long-lived donors.

In regard to this clonotype: Its specificity is unknown.

What was sequenced was blood. The TCR sequence derives from a woman between 40 and 55 years old in good health.

The CDR3 protein is CAISELGDSRQPQHF. In nucleotides, the CDR3 is TGTGCCATCAGTGAGCTAGGGGACAGTCGGCAGCCCCAGCATTTT. J is TRBJ1-5 and V is TRBV10-3; 7 bases are shared with TRBD1. CDR1 ENHRY and CDR2 SYGVKD come from the germline V gene. This CDR3 has 15 residues. Germline trimming cut 2 bases from V and 7 bases from J; bases unmatched to any gene: 8.